These 23 T cell receptor beta chains originate from one sample sequenced in a study of T cell repertoires in cytomegalovirus infection. TCRdb reprocessed the reads with MiXCR, giving one entry per CDR3 protein. The sample gives some 680,000 distinct CDR3 sequences, about 40% of which show up once; roughly 2.9% is in the top ten. Sequencing was carried out using PBMCs. The receptor set was obtained from a human donor in good health (CMV status not recorded). Some clones in this sample may be carry-over from other donors' samples.

This chain connects TRBV20-1 to TRBJ1-2; weak D call: TRBD1 (6 bases). The germline V gene has CDR1 DFQATT and CDR2 SNEGSKA (reference sequence). The germline V and J ends were trimmed by 3 bases and 2 bases, with 13 bases remaining between them. The CDR3 loop spans 14 amino acids. The CDR3 sequence is CSASATGRNYGYTF. DNA for the CDR3: TGCAGTGCTAGCGCCACAGGGCGGAACTATGGCTACACCTTC.

The chain combines TRBV30 with TRBJ1-4, with TRBD1 as a possible D gene (6 bases). The ends were cut back, 2 bases at V and 8 bases at J, with 18 bases in the middle. The CDR3 has 15 amino acids. Germline V CDR1 and CDR2: GTSNPN, SVGIG (reference sequence). This chain's CDR3 is CAWSKNGGFYEKLFF. In DNA form, the CDR3 reads TGTGCCTGGAGTAAAAACGGGGGCTTTTACGAAAAACTGTTTTTT.

The rearrangement joins TRBV14 to TRBJ2-7; TRBD2 might be the D (6 bases). Germline CDR1 is SGHDN and CDR2 is FVKESK. The CDR3 consists of 14 residues. V shed 1 base and J shed 5 bases, with 12 bases lying between them. CDR3 region: CASSQAGAPHEQYF. The CDR3 region has the DNA TGTGCCAGCAGCCAAGCGGGAGCACCCCACGAGCAGTACTTC.

The chain has TRBV6-4 and TRBJ2-1; 7 nucleotides align to TRBD2. This CDR3 spans 15 amino acids. Trimming took 8 bases from V and 5 from J; bases not matched to a gene: 12. Germline assignment: CDR1 MRHNA and CDR2 SNTAGT. CDR3 bases: TGTGCCAGCCCGGGGAGGGCGGGGGTAAACAATGAGCAGTTCTTC. Its translation: CASPGRAGVNNEQFF.

This chain uses TRBV5-5 with TRBJ2-7, with TRBD2 as a possible D gene (7 bases). Germline assignment: CDR1 SGHKS and CDR2 YYEKEE (reference sequence). Trimming took 1 base from V and 4 from J, leaving 15 bases between them. CDR3 size: 15 residues. The CDR3 bases are TGTGCCAGCAGCTTGTTTATCGGGGGGCAATACGAGCAGTACTTC. This sequence encodes CASSLFIGGQYEQYF.

The chain links TRBV5-5 to TRBJ1-4; D is uncertain. Looked up from germline, CDR1 is SGHKS and CDR2 is YYEKEE (reference sequence). The CDR3 consists of 17 residues. Trimming took off 0 bases at V and 4 bases at J, with 16 bases between the two ends. CDR3 protein: CASSLEDASFNNEKLFF. Written as DNA, the CDR3 is TGTGCCAGCAGCTTGGAGGATGCGTCCTTCAATAATGAAAAACTGTTTTTT.

J is TRBJ2-5 and V is TRBV20-1, with unresolved D. Trimming left V 1 base short and J 1 base short, with 19 bases between. Per the germline V gene, CDR1 is DFQATT and CDR2 is SNEGSKA (reference sequence). This CDR3 has 17 residues. The CDR3 region has the DNA TGCAGTGCTAGAGTAGCCGGCCCTTCCTTGGTCCAAGAGACCCAGTACTTC. Its protein product is CSARVAGPSLVQETQYF.

Comments on this clonotype: The junction differs from germline at one of its ends, possibly a read error. The chain carries TRBV27 and TRBJ2-1, with 7 bases that match TRBD2. The V gene's germline CDR1 is MNHEY and CDR2 SMNVEV (reference sequence). The CDR3 contains 15 residues. The CDR3 region is CDSSLGEGRSGEQFF. The CDR3 region has the DNA TGTGACAGCAGTTTAGGGGAGGGCCGGTCCGGTGAGCAGTTCTTC.

The CDR3 is CASSRNRDRERANTEAFF. The CDR3 DNA is TGTGCCAGCAGCCGCAACCGGGACAGGGAGCGGGCGAACACTGAAGCTTTCTTT. This chain uses TRBV7-8 with TRBJ1-1, with 9 bases lining up with TRBD1. Germline V gives CDR1 SGHVS, CDR2 FQNEAQ. V was pared by 5 bases and J by 1 base, with 14 bases of the junction left unmatched. CDR3 length: 18 residues.

On this clonotype: The missing conserved phenylalanine or tryptophan at the end of this CDR3 makes a read error likely. The chain carries TRBV12-5 and TRBJ2-7, with no clear D. The V end was cut by 0 bases, the J end by 2 bases, with 11 bases between. This CDR3 has 15 amino acids. CDR1 and CDR2 (germline): LGHNT, FRNRAP. CDR3 region: CASGLVRSLAYEQYL. In DNA, the CDR3 is TGTGCTAGTGGTTTGGTACGTAGCCTAGCCTACGAGCAGTACTTA.

This clonotype was seen a handful of times. The rearrangement joins TRBV29-1 to TRBJ2-3; 10 positions agree with TRBD2. Trimming took 6 bases from V and 4 from J; bases not matched to a gene: 10. The CDR3 consists of 15 residues. CDR1 SQVTM and CDR2 ANQGSEA come from the germline V gene. The CDR3 loop reads CSVKLLAGLPDTQYF. Written as DNA, the CDR3 is TGCAGCGTCAAGTTACTAGCGGGATTGCCAGATACGCAGTATTTT.

This clonotype has only a few counts. The chain uses TRBV7-8 and TRBJ1-5; D gene unclear. The CDR3 covers 16 residues. Germline values: CDR1 SGHVS, CDR2 FQNEAQ. The ends were cut back, 1 base at V and 7 bases at J, with 17 bases in the middle. This CDR3 is CASSLVVWTKGQPQHF. CDR3 nucleotides: TGTGCCAGCAGCTTAGTTGTCTGGACGAAAGGGCAGCCCCAGCATTTT.

For this clonotype: The junction and the germline gene differ at one end; a read error may be behind it. The rearrangement joins TRBV20-1 to TRBJ2-7, with 12 bases fitting TRBD2. The CDR3 is made up of 16 amino acids. CDR1 DFQATT and CDR2 SNEGSKA come from the germline V gene (reference sequence). The CDR3 reads CSAYPTSGSSPYEHYF. The CDR3 nucleotides are TGCAGTGCGTACCCGACTAGCGGGAGCAGTCCCTACGAGCATTACTTC.

The chain carries TRBV11-3 and TRBJ2-1; D is ambiguous. V lost 0 bases and J 2 bases, leaving 5 bases between the germline ends. This CDR3 spans 14 amino acids. In germline, CDR1 is SGHNT, CDR2 YENEEA. The CDR3 nucleotides read TGTGCCAGCAGCTTAGATCAGGCCTACAATGAGCAGTTCTTC. It translates to CASSLDQAYNEQFF.

The chain recombines TRBV15 with TRBJ1-4; 8 nucleotides align to TRBD1. The germline V gene encodes CDR1 LNHNV and CDR2 YYDKDF (reference sequence). Losses at the gene ends were 5 bases for V and 7 bases for J; bases not matched to a gene: 6. This CDR3 is 14 amino acids long. For the CDR3, the DNA is TGTGCCACCAGCTCCAGGACAGGGCGTGAAAAACTGTTTTTT. Translated, it gives CATSSRTGREKLFF.

This clonotype was counted only a few times. V and J are TRBV28 and TRBJ2-7; D is perhaps TRBD1 (5 bases). Germline V gene lookup returns CDR1 MDHEN and CDR2 SYDVKM. Trimming stripped 3 bases from V and 1 base from J, with 13 bases between. The CDR3 has 15 amino acids. CDR3 protein: CASSFPWAGSYEQYF. Written as DNA, the CDR3 is TGTGCCAGCAGTTTTCCCTGGGCAGGGTCCTACGAGCAGTACTTC.

V and J are TRBV19 and TRBJ1-6, with D maybe TRBD1 (5 bases). The V gene's germline CDR1 is LNHDA and CDR2 SQIVND (reference sequence). Trimming removed 8 bases from V and 2 bases from J, with 19 bases in between. This CDR3 is built from 17 residues. The CDR3 sequence is CASGTVLDSPYNSPLHF. The CDR3 DNA reads as TGTGCCAGTGGGACGGTCTTAGACTCTCCCTATAATTCACCCCTCCACTTT.

This clonotype showed up just a few times. The chain links TRBV6-1 to TRBJ1-2, with 11 bases fitting TRBD1. Germline values: CDR1 MNHNS, CDR2 SASEGT. CDR3 length equals 14 residues. Losses at the gene ends were 5 bases for V and 7 bases for J; bases not matched to a gene: 6. The CDR3, as DNA: TGTGCCAGCAGTTGGGACAGGGGGGACGGTGGCTACACCTTC. Its translation: CASSWDRGDGGYTF.

The sample holds a few counts of this clonotype. The chain couples TRBV20-1 to TRBJ1-1; D may be TRBD1 (6 bases). This CDR3 comprises 12 residues. V lost 6 bases to trimming and J lost 7 bases, with 15 bases between them. Germline V gene data show CDR1 as DFQATT and CDR2 as SNEGSKA (reference sequence). The CDR3 spells CSAEKGVDEAFF. As DNA, the CDR3 is TGCAGTGCGGAGAAGGGGGTGGATGAAGCTTTCTTT.

This rearrangement joins TRBV6-5 to TRBJ1-1; TRBD1 matches 11 bases. CDR1 is MNHEY, CDR2 SVGAGI, per germline. This CDR3 comprises 15 residues. V shed 6 bases and J 1 base; nucleotides not matched to a gene: 4. The CDR3 reads CASRGQGEANTEAFF. The CDR3 DNA reads as TGTGCCAGCAGGGGACAGGGGGAGGCGAACACTGAAGCTTTCTTT.

The J gene is TRBJ2-7, the V gene TRBV6-2 or TRBV6-3; 7 bases are a match to TRBD2. The CDR3 loop spans 16 amino acids. Germline V gives CDR1 MNHEY, CDR2 SVGEGT. After removal of 7 bases from V and 4 bases from J, the junction contained 16 bases not matched to a gene. The DNA for the CDR3 is TGTGCCAGCACTCTAAGGCGCCTTCGGGGGGATTACGAGCAGTACTTC. Its protein product is CASTLRRLRGDYEQYF.

A word on this clonotype: This likely comes from a read error, as the CDR3 has no conserved phenylalanine or tryptophan at its end. The rearrangement joins TRBV18 to TRBJ1-2, with TRBD1 as a possible D gene (5 bases). In germline, CDR1 is KGHSH, CDR2 LQKENI. V shed 5 bases and J shed 3 bases, with 10 bases lying between them. The CDR3 is 13 amino acids. The CDR3 sequence is CASSSGPDYGYTC. CDR3 nucleotides: TGTGCCAGCTCATCGGGACCCGACTATGGCTACACCTGC.

CDR3: CSVATGVNTEAFF. The DNA of the CDR3 is TGCAGCGTTGCGACAGGAGTGAACACTGAAGCTTTCTTT. V is TRBV29-1 and J is TRBJ1-1; TRBD1 is a possible D gene (6 bases). Trimming stripped 4 bases from V and 0 bases from J, with 9 bases between. The CDR3 loop spans 13 amino acids. Germline V gene data show CDR1 as SQVTM and CDR2 as ANQGSEA. Complete variable domain (other parts from reference TRBV29-1 and TRBJ1-1): SAVISQKPSRDICQRGTSLTIQCQVDSQVTMMFWYRQQPGQSLTLIATANQGSEATYESGFVIDKFPISRPNLTFSTLTVSNMSPEDSSIYLCSVATGVNTEAFFGQGTRLTVV.